This T cell receptor (beta chain) was captured in a study of cytomegalovirus exposure and HLA in healthy donors. Study results and caveats: Clusters of TCRs from the first cohort tended to co-occur in the roughly 120 validation repertoires (as a later analysis found). Some public TCRs appeared in many individuals, while most sequences were rare. 164 TCR beta chains were listed as cytomegalovirus-associated.

This CDR3 region has 15 residues. Germline-derived CDR1 and CDR2 are MDHEN and SYDVKM. V shed 0 bases and J 3 bases; nucleotides not matched to a gene: 3. As to this clone: Its antigen remains unidentified.

Profiling relied on immunoSEQ multiplex PCR, and the TCRdb table lists in-frame clones only, not all of them. In the table there are 150,000 or so clones, roughly 93% of which are singletons. This clonotype was sampled from a young man in good health and CMV-seropositive. The sequenced sample consisted of PBMCs. The rearrangement links TRBV28 to TRBJ2-7; 9 positions agree with TRBD1. In DNA, the CDR3 is TGTGCCAGCAGTTTATGGGGGACAGGGCACTACGAGCAGTACTTC. Protein sequence: CASSLWGTGHYEQYF.